These 18 T cell receptor beta chains share one sample of origin, sequenced in a study of PD-L1 blockade in urothelial cancer. As to time point: pretreatment peripheral blood. Using immunoSEQ multiplex PCR, the repertoire was profiled, and TCRdb retains in-frame clones only, with some absent. The table has more than 45,000 clones, approximately 77% seen once; the top ten hold 3.5% to 4.5%. The specimen was PBMCs, collected around atezolizumab (anti-PD-L1) treatment. These TCRs come from a man in his 70s with urothelial cancer.

This clone was detected only a few times. This chain joins TRBV19 and TRBJ2-2; no firm D call. From germline, CDR1 is LNHDA and CDR2 SQIVND (reference sequence). V dropped 2 bases and J dropped 6 bases, with 4 bases sitting between them. CDR3 length: 12 amino acids. The CDR3 sequence: CASSITAGELFF. In DNA form, the CDR3 reads TGTGCCAGTAGTATAACGGCCGGGGAGCTGTTTTTT.

J is TRBJ2-3 and V is TRBV4-2; TRBD2 matches at 11 bases. This CDR3 is built from 18 residues. Looked up from germline, CDR1 is LGHNA and CDR2 is YNFKEQ. The trim removed 0 bases at V and 11 bases at J, leaving 16 bases unmatched. This CDR3 reads CASSQEGSTSGRGGWQYF. As DNA, the CDR3 is TGTGCCAGCAGCCAAGAAGGTTCCACTAGCGGGAGAGGAGGGTGGCAGTATTTT.

The rearrangement joins TRBV19 to TRBJ2-2; 8 bases line up with TRBD1. The CDR3 has 16 residues. Germline V gives CDR1 LNHDA, CDR2 SQIVND (reference sequence). Unmatched junction bases numbered 4, after V lost 4 bases and J lost 0 bases. In DNA, the CDR3 is TGTGCCAGTAGTAGAGGACAGGGTCCGAACACCGGGGAGCTGTTTTTT. This codes for CASSRGQGPNTGELFF.

V is TRBV7-2 and J is TRBJ2-5; D not resolved. The germline gives CDR1 SGHTA, CDR2 FQGNSA. The CDR3 has 15 residues. V was clipped by 5 bases and J by 4 bases, with 17 bases between them. CDR3 protein: CASSSLAPMGETQYF. CDR3 DNA sequence: TGTGCCAGCAGCAGCTTAGCACCGATGGGAGAGACCCAGTACTTC.

The rearrangement uses TRBV19 and TRBJ1-4; a weak D match, TRBD1 (6 bases). The germline V gene encodes CDR1 LNHDA and CDR2 SQIVND (reference sequence). V lost 5 bases to trimming and J lost 3 bases, with 10 bases between them. The CDR3 sequence is 14 residues long. Here the CDR3 reads CASSLTGPNEKLFF. CDR3 nucleotides: TGTGCCAGTAGTTTGACAGGTCCTAATGAAAAACTGTTTTTT.

This clone was seen once. This rearrangement joins TRBV6-5 to TRBJ2-2; TRBD1 matches at 7 bases. Per the germline V gene, CDR1 is MNHEY and CDR2 is SVGAGI. This CDR3 spans 14 amino acids. The V segment lost 8 bases and the J segment 5 bases; nucleotides outside the gene matches: 8. This chain's CDR3 is CASSKTGRTGELFF. Written as DNA, the CDR3 is TGTGCCAGCTCTAAGACAGGGAGAACCGGGGAGCTGTTTTTT.

The V gene is TRBV6-4, the J gene TRBJ2-3; perhaps TRBD1 as D (6 bases). The V gene lost 0 bases and the J gene lost 6 bases, with 13 bases spanning the gap. CDR3 length equals 15 residues. Germline V lookup: CDR1 MRHNA, CDR2 SNTAGT. The CDR3 sequence: CASSDSAGDLDTQYF. DNA for the CDR3: TGTGCCAGCAGTGACTCGGCAGGGGATCTGGATACGCAGTATTTT.

The chain has TRBV18 and TRBJ2-7; 13 nucleotides agree with TRBD2. The CDR3 runs 16 residues. Germline loops: CDR1 KGHSH, CDR2 LQKENI. V lost 3 bases, J lost 5 bases, and 7 bases stayed unmatched. This CDR3 reads CASSPGTSGILNEQYF. DNA for the CDR3: TGTGCCAGCTCACCTGGGACTAGCGGGATATTAAACGAGCAGTACTTC.

CDR3 sequence reads: CASSIVAGDRETQYF. The CDR3 DNA reads as TGTGCCAGTAGTATAGTTGCGGGGGATAGGGAGACCCAGTACTTC. The chain employs TRBV19 and TRBJ2-5; TRBD2 agrees at 7 bases. The CDR3 consists of 15 residues. Germline lookup yields CDR1 LNHDA and CDR2 SQIVND (reference sequence). The trim removed 1 base at V and 5 bases at J, leaving 7 bases unmatched.

The V gene is TRBV6-1, the J gene TRBJ2-1, with D possibly TRBD2 on 5 matching bases. The V gene's germline CDR1 is MNHNS and CDR2 SASEGT. V gave up 2 bases and J gave up 3 bases, with 20 bases separating them. This CDR3 is built from 18 residues. CDR3 coding DNA: TGTGCCAGCAGTGAATGGAATATACGGCGGGTAATCTACAATGAGCAGTTCTTC. Amino acid sequence: CASSEWNIRRVIYNEQFF.

Written as DNA, the CDR3 is TGTGCCAGCAGCCCCCAGGGACTTCAGAATGAGCAGTTCTTC. It codes for CASSPQGLQNEQFF. V and J are TRBV4-2 and TRBJ2-1, with D perhaps matching TRBD2 (6 bases). Trimming removed 4 bases from V and 7 bases from J, with 14 bases in between. The CDR3 has 14 residues. Germline lookup yields CDR1 LGHNA and CDR2 YNFKEQ.

The chain recombines TRBV30 with TRBJ2-1; D may be TRBD2 (6 bases). CDR3 length: 15 residues. Germline CDR1 reads GTSNPN; CDR2 reads SVGIG (reference sequence). With 1 base removed from V and 0 bases from J, the gap between germline ends came to 10 bases. The CDR3 reads CAWSGDLSSYNEQFF. The DNA for the CDR3 is TGTGCCTGGAGTGGGGACTTGAGCTCCTACAATGAGCAGTTCTTC. Variable domain in full (rest from reference TRBV30 and TRBJ2-1): SQTIHQWPATLVQPVGSPLSLECTVEGTSNPNLYWYRQAAGRGLQLLFYSVGIGQISSEVPQNLSASRPQDRQFILSSKKLLLSDSGFYLCAWSGDLSSYNEQFFGPGTRLTVL.

The chain couples TRBV5-1 to TRBJ2-1, with a tentative D call TRBD1 (6 bases). CDR3 length equals 15 residues. The germline V gene encodes CDR1 SGHRS and CDR2 YFSETQ. V lost 1 base and J 1 base, leaving 9 bases between the germline ends. CDR3 loop: CASSLRQGSYNEQFF. The CDR3 DNA reads TGCGCCAGCAGCTTGAGGCAGGGGTCCTACAATGAGCAGTTCTTC. Variable domain in full (rest from reference TRBV5-1 and TRBJ2-1): KAGVTQTPRYLIKTRGQQVTLSCSPISGHRSVSWYQQTPGQGLQFLFEYFSETQRNKGNFPGRFSGRQFSNSRSEMNVSTLELGDSALYLCASSLRQGSYNEQFFGPGTRLTVL.

V and J are TRBV5-8 and TRBJ1-1, with unresolved D. This CDR3 region has 14 residues. V was trimmed by 0 bases and J by 6 bases, leaving 12 bases between them. CDR1 is SGHTS, CDR2 YDEGEE, per germline. The CDR3 reads CASSLGEGLAEAFF. Written as DNA, the CDR3 is TGTGCCAGCAGCTTGGGGGAGGGTTTGGCTGAAGCTTTCTTT.

The genes are TRBV7-2 and TRBJ2-2; possibly TRBD2 for D (6 bases). Germline V CDR1 and CDR2: SGHTA, FQGNSA. The CDR3 is 14 residues long. Trimming left V 1 base short and J 7 bases short, with 10 bases between. Written as DNA, the CDR3 is TGTGCCAGCAGCTTAGATCCGGAGGGCGGGGAGCTGTTTTTT. Translating gives CASSLDPEGGELFF.

This clone came up once. CDR3 protein: CASKLAESSYNEQFF. The CDR3 DNA sequence: TGTGCCAGCAAGTTGGCGGAAAGCTCCTACAATGAGCAGTTCTTC. This rearrangement joins TRBV6-1 to TRBJ2-1, with unresolved D. Germline V gene lookup returns CDR1 MNHNS and CDR2 SASEGT. The length of the CDR3 is 15 residues. V was shortened by 7 bases and J by 0 bases, with 13 bases between the two germline ends.

This clone was counted between two and nine times. The rearrangement links TRBV7-2 to TRBJ1-2, with D maybe TRBD1 (5 bases). V lost 5 bases, J lost 5 bases, and 9 bases lay in between. The CDR3 runs 12 residues. Germline-derived CDR1 and CDR2 are SGHTA and FQGNSA. CDR3 DNA: TGTGCCAGCAGCCCAGGGAAGTATGGCTACACCTTC. It codes for CASSPGKYGYTF.

This sequence joins TRBV7-9 and TRBJ1-1; unclear D gene. The CDR3 totals 16 residues. Germline CDR1 reads SEHNR; CDR2 reads FQNEAQ (reference sequence). V dropped 0 bases and J dropped 0 bases, with 11 bases sitting between them. In nucleotides, the CDR3 is TGTGCCAGCAGCTTAGCGGGCAGGCCGGTGAACACTGAAGCTTTCTTT. Its translation is CASSLAGRPVNTEAFF.